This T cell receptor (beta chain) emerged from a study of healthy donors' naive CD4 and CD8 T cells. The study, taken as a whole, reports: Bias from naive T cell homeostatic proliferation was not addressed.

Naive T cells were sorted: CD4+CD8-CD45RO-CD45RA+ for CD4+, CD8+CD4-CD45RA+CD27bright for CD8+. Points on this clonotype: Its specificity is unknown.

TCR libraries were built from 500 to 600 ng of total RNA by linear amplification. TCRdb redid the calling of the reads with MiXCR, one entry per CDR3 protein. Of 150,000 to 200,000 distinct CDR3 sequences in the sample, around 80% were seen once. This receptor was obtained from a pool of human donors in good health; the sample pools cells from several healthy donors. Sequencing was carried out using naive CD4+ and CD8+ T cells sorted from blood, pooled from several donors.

Here the CDR3 reads CASSSLLLTSYNEQFF. The CDR3 DNA is TGTGCCAGCAGCTCCTTACTTCTCACATCCTACAATGAGCAGTTCTTC. The J gene is TRBJ2-1, the V gene TRBV11-2; D is ambiguous. Germline V CDR1 and CDR2: SGHAT, FQNNGV. The germline V and J ends were trimmed by 4 bases and 1 base, with 14 bases remaining between them. This CDR3 contains 16 residues.